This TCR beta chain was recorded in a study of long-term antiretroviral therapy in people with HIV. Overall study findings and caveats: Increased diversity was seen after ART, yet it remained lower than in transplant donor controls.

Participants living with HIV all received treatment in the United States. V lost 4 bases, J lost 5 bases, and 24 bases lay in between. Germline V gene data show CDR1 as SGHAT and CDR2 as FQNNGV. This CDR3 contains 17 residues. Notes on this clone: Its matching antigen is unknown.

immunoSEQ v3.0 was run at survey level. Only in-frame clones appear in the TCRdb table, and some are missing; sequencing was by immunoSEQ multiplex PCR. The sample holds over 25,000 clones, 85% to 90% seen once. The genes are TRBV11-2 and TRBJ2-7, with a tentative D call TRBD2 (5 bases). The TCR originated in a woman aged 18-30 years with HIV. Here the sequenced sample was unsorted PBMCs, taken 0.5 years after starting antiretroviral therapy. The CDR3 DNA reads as TGTGCCAGCAGCTCCCTCCAGAGGGCCATAAGAAAAAACGAGCAGTACTTC. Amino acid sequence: CASSSLQRAIRKNEQYF.